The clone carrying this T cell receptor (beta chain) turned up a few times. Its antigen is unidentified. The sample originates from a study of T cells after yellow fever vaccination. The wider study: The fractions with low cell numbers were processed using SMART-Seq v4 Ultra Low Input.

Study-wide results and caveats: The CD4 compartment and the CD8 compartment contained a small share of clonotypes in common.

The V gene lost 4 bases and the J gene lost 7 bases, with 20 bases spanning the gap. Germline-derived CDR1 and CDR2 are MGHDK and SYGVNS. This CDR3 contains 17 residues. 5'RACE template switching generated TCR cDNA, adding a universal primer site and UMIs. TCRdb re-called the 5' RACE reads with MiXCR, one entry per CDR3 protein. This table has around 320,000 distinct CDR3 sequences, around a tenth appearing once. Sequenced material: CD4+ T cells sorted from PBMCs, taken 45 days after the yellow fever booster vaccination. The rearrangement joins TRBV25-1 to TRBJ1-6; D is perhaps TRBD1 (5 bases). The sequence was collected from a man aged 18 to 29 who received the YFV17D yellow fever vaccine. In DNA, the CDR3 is TGTGCCAGCAGTGGGGTCTCGACGGGGCGAAGGAATTCACCCCTCCACTTT. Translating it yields CASSGVSTGRRNSPLHF.